A selection of T cell receptor beta chains follows, all from one sample in a study of cytomegalovirus exposure and HLA in healthy donors. The data were produced by immunoSEQ multiplex PCR, yet TCRdb's version contains in-frame clones alone and is incomplete. The sample lists 250,000 to 400,000 clones; around 90% were seen once. The specimen sequenced was PBMCs. The receptors shown here come from a man between 25 and 39 years old in good health and CMV-seronegative. The CDR3 runs from the conserved cysteine through the conserved F or W.

v_gene	j_gene	CDR3aa
TRBV7-6	TRBJ2-7	CASSYTSGGSYEQYF
TRBV18	TRBJ2-7	CASSPTLDRGYEQYF
TRBV9	TRBJ2-5	CASSPLGQGRETQYF
TRBV19	TRBJ1-1	CASSIDLETEAFF
TRBV5-1	TRBJ2-7	CASSSRTGGLAGEQYF
TRBV9	TRBJ2-1	CASSPRREGYNEQFF
TRBV10-3	TRBJ2-3	CAIRGVSSDTQYF
TRBV11-1	TRBJ2-7	CASSLPGRGYYEQYF
TRBV2	TRBJ2-3	CASSPRQGTDTQYF
TRBV10-3	TRBJ2-7	CAISESSFTSSYEQYF
TRBV7-8	TRBJ1-4	CASEVGTFNEKLFF
TRBV27	TRBJ1-2	CASRYSGYNYGYTF
TRBV9	TRBJ2-3	CASSVGRGLSTDTQYF
TRBV7-9	TRBJ1-3	CASSYDSAGNTIYF
TRBV25-1	TRBJ1-2	CASSSGDRGLRYGYTF
TRBV7-9	TRBJ2-7	CASSLVGRGNEQYF
TRBV30	TRBJ1-4	CAWAPWRGGIEKLFF
TRBV18	TRBJ1-1	CASSQQGLNTEAFF
TRBV9	TRBJ1-6	CASSVATGAKAPLHF
TRBV2	TRBJ1-1	CASTLNAAEHDEAFF
TRBV5-6	TRBJ2-3	CASSLMYRGGTDTQYF
TRBV10-3	TRBJ1-5	CAISEFNTYSNQPQHF
TRBV19	TRBJ2-1	CASRPREHSNEQFF
TRBV10-2	TRBJ2-2	CASGGGVNTGELFF
TRBV10-3	TRBJ1-2	CAISPGTGFDYGYTF
TRBV9	TRBJ2-2	CASSANARDTGELFF
TRBV14	TRBJ2-7	CASSQNTGYHEQYF
TRBV6-1	TRBJ2-5	CASSRGQGETQYF
TRBV11-2	TRBJ2-7	CASSLVAGSGHEQYF
TRBV27	TRBJ1-1	CASSFSSGGWATEAFF
TRBV6-5	TRBJ2-3	CASSYYQGTDTQYF
TRBV5-4	TRBJ2-3	CASRGGRDTQYF
TRBV5-6	TRBJ2-5	CASSLGQIQETQYF
TRBV5-4	TRBJ1-3	CASSLDSTIYF
TRBV6-1	TRBJ1-5	CASSEGEGFGNQPQHF
TRBV15	TRBJ1-5	CATSRDGDHSNQPQHF
TRBV7-2	TRBJ2-3	CASSLVGLGADTQYF
TRBV19	TRBJ2-1	CASSTSGTSGTNEQFF
TRBV4-3	TRBJ1-6	CASTPMNSGAQVGSPLHF
TRBV30	TRBJ1-1	CAWSVKPGGRRGTEAFF
TRBV11-2	TRBJ1-2	CASSLGSTGSGYTF
TRBV9	TRBJ2-3	CASSSLPRGGINTDTQYF
TRBV5-4	TRBJ1-2	CASSLLDRVDYGYTF
TRBV7-2	TRBJ2-7	CASSQRTSGTYEQYF
TRBV6-6	TRBJ2-4	CASSTGPGHYF
TRBV7-9	TRBJ2-5	CASSLDLEQETQYF
TRBV10-3	TRBJ2-2	CAISNGLAGAGSGELFF
TRBV15	TRBJ1-6	CATSRDVGQVNRHSPLHF
TRBV4-1	TRBJ2-1	CASSQPSGSYNEQFF
TRBV13	TRBJ2-3	CASSRPPLSGSTDTQYF
TRBV2	TRBJ1-4	CASSDRVVNEKLFF
TRBV19	TRBJ2-1	CASSIPGHSYNEQFF
TRBV29-1	TRBJ2-2	CSVEQSGKGISGELFF
TRBV10-2	TRBJ2-2	CASSQRQGRGGELFF